Below, 2 T cell receptor beta chains from the same sample are listed, as sequenced in a study of T cells expressing NK-cell markers. TCRdb re-called the 5' RACE reads and shows each CDR3 protein once, DNA omitted. This table holds 550,000 to 600,000 distinct CDR3 sequences. Sequencing was performed on blood T cells: a sorted CD56 or NKG2C T cell subset, CD4+ or CD8+ T cells, or bulk PBMC T cells (not recorded which). Source of these receptors: a man younger than 35 in good health.

The chain links TRBV6-2 or TRBV6-3 to TRBJ2-3; lacking DNA, the TRBD2 call made by TCRdb goes unchecked. The CDR3 sequence is 14 residues long. In germline, CDR1 is MNHEY, CDR2 SVGEGT. The CDR3 region is CASSPSGLWNTQYF.

The chain has TRBV4-2 and TRBJ1-1; TCRdb outputs TRBD1, but without DNA this stays unchecked. Germline values: CDR1 LGHNA, CDR2 YNFKEQ. The CDR3 consists of 18 residues. CDR3 region: CASSQSLGQGVVDTEAFF.